This T cell receptor (beta chain) is from a study of T-cell reconstitution after alpha-beta-depleted transplantation in children. Study results and caveats: The origin of high day-60 TCRbeta diversity in some patients lay in surviving recipient T cells and thymic progenitors. Reportedly, alpha-beta T cells present about two months post-transplant originated from several hundred expanded clones of graft origin. Newly produced T cells mostly provided counts and TCRbeta diversity after one year, as hyperexpanded clones declined.

TCRbeta library preparation incorporated unique molecular identifiers. TCRdb reprocessed the PCR reads with MiXCR, giving one entry per CDR3 protein. This table has around 960,000 distinct CDR3 sequences, 25% to 30% appearing once. Per the germline V gene, CDR1 is MGHRA and CDR2 is YSYEKL. V gave up 1 base and J gave up 3 bases, with 10 bases separating them. The CDR3 length is 15 residues. In the case of this clonotype: Its antigen is not known.

The chain links TRBV4-1 to TRBJ2-1; D unresolved. The sequencing used PBMCs, mostly from graft donor cells, collected 360 days after TCRalphabeta/CD19-depleted stem cell transplant. This TCR derives from a boy under two years old who had a stem cell transplant for SCID, so the T cells may come from the graft donor. CDR3 region: CASSQGLLNYNEQFF. The CDR3 DNA is TGCGCCAGCAGCCAAGGATTACTCAACTACAATGAGCAGTTCTTC.